This TCR beta chain came from a study of CD8+ T cells in alopecia areata. This clone has more than one count but fewer than ten. Between the trimmed V and J ends, which lost 5 bases and 10 bases, there was a span of 14 bases. This CDR3 is 12 amino acids long. Germline values: CDR1 LGHNA, CDR2 YNFKEQ. Investigators isolated RNA and reverse transcribed it into cDNA to act as the sequencing template. Produced via immunoSEQ multiplex PCR; TCRdb's table is partial and in-frame only. The table includes fewer than 250,000 clones, around 43% detected once. Treatment specified: oral pan-JAK inhibitor, 5-10 mg twice daily. PBMCs provided sorted CD4+ and CD8+ T cells.

This sample comprised CD4+ T cells sorted from blood, obtained between weeks 36 and 40, from a patient treated with tofacitinib. The clonotype was recovered from a human donor with alopecia areata. The J gene is TRBJ1-1, the V gene TRBV4-2, with a possible D match to TRBD1 (5 bases). The CDR3 region is CASSYGTQGAFF. The CDR3 nucleotides read TGTGCCAGCAGCTACGGGACCCAAGGAGCTTTCTTT.